This T cell receptor beta chain was sequenced for a study of blood T cells in healthy people across ages (dated by TCRdb to 2014 to 2015). Regarding the study in general: In model experiments, template switching captured roughly one uniquely barcoded TCR beta cDNA molecule for every two T cells. To track age-related changes in TCR beta repertoire diversity, the study relied on deep sequencing normalized with unique cDNA molecular identifiers. The donors were divided into four age groups: young (average around 16 years), middle-aged (over 35), aged (approximately 62) and long-lived (82). Two additional independent replicas of 1 million unique cDNA reads from the same blood draw were analyzed for two donors (one aged 18 to 30 and one aged 80 or older). To avoid experimental bias, donors of different ages were randomly spread across the sequencing lanes. Results and caveats for the whole study, not just this receptor: Conclusive comparison of naive and antigen-experienced compartments was prevented by the profiling of bulk unsorted PBMCs. As age increased, observed TCR beta diversity per million T cells dropped in a roughly linear way, and a significant reduction was already evident by age about 36. The CMV infection status of donors was not known, potentially confounding age-related changes in expanded clonotypes. The long-lived group showed more naive CD4+ T cells, fewer expanded clones and increased TCR diversity than the aged group, suggesting age selection. Total diversity estimates from one million sequenced T cells were considered lower bounds and underestimates. The percentage of naive T cells measured by flow cytometry correlated strongly with observed TCR beta diversity.

Donors were 39 systemically healthy Caucasian individuals from Russia aged roughly 6 to 90 years. Approximately 10 milliliters of peripheral blood were collected from each donor into EDTA-treated Vacutainer tubes. PBMCs were isolated by Ficoll-Paque density-gradient centrifugation, with at least 6 million obtained per sample. Total RNA was extracted from PBMCs with Trizol reagent, with at least 6 micrograms obtained per sample. For every donor, an aliquot of PBMCs went through flow cytometry to measure the percentages of naive CD45RAhigh/CD27high T cells. The germline V gene (reference sequence) gives CDR1 as SGHAT and CDR2 as FQDESV. The junction shows trimming of 7 bases on V and 0 bases on J, plus 22 bases between the germline ends. The CDR3 has 18 amino acids, counting the end cysteine and phenylalanine. Only the CDR3 DNA is retained, 54 bases long and in frame from the first base. Concerning this clonotype itself: Its recognized antigen is unknown. No base qualities exist here, and no much larger clone lies one base off it.

Libraries came from 5' RACE. The sequencing machine was an Illumina HiSeq 2500. A second about 6 to 11 cycle PCR used a sample-barcoded 5' primer and a J-beta primer mix. A template-switch 5' adaptor carrying 12 random nucleotides introduced a unique molecular identifier onto each TCR beta cDNA molecule. At least 2.5 million CDR3-containing paired-end reads were obtained from each sample. The Mint cDNA synthesis kit, primed by a TRBC-specific oligonucleotide, was used to synthesize first-strand cDNA from all RNA. Following uracil-DNA glycosylase treatment, all cDNA underwent a first 18-cycle PCR with the universal primers M1SS and BC2_uni_R. As for the original processing: For normalization, 1 million high-quality reads were randomly selected from each sample, with every read carrying a distinct molecular identifier. Reads sharing molecular identifiers were discarded rather than binned into consensus sequences. MiTCR, set to a Q25 quality threshold and the strictest error-elimination algorithm, was used for CDR3 identification, clonotype clustering and error correction. Lower-bound total TCR beta diversity was estimated with a nonparametric unseen species model using Euler transformation. TCRdb trimmed public reads at Q25 via fastp, called clones via MiXCR and kept in-frame beta chains. Rows with a matching CDR3 protein are joined into one entry that keeps the most common DNA and genes. Clone size and V and J calls follow TCRdb, not the original study. The sample table shows 920,000 or so distinct CDR3 sequences, and less than 50% are seen once. The ten largest clones take up 15% to 20% of the sample.

This chain is built from TRBV11-1 and TRBJ2-1; the D gene lacks a confident call. This clonotype was obtained from a woman aged 60 to 75 in good health. The sequenced sample consisted of blood. The nucleotides are TGTGCCAGCACGACGTCCCGAGCAGCAGGATCCTCCTACAATGAGCAGTTCTTC. Translation gives CASTTSRAAGSSYNEQFF. The full variable domain, completed from the reference TRBV11-1 and TRBJ2-1 proteins outside the CDR3, reads EAEVAQSPRYKITEKSQAVAFWCDPISGHATLYWYRQILGQGPELLVQFQDESVVDDSQLPKDRFSAERLKGVDSTLKIQPAELGDSAMYLCASTTSRAAGSSYNEQFFGPGTRLTVL.